This entry features one T cell receptor beta chain sequence. This clonotype appeared many times. The antigen it recognizes is unknown. The sample holds no much larger clone one base away, and base qualities are not on file. CDR1 is given as SEHNR and CDR2 as FQNEAQ, both from the germline V gene (reference sequence). The CDR3 has 12 amino acids, counting the end cysteine and phenylalanine. CDR3 DNA only is kept here, 36 bases in frame from base 1. V is reduced by 8 bases and J by 10 bases, leaving a spacing of 17 bases between them. This sample was included in a study of Graves' ophthalmopathy and Graves' hyperthyroidism (dated by TCRdb to the late 2010s). For the wider study: Peripheral blood samples were taken at the time of initial diagnosis, before any treatment was given. The study used TCR beta repertoire signatures to distinguish Graves' ophthalmopathy from Graves' hyperthyroidism and to predict progression to ophthalmopathy. An independent validation cohort comprised fewer than 20 hyperthyroidism patients and over 15 patients who later progressed from hyperthyroidism to ophthalmopathy. In over five hyperthyroidism patients, the T-cell repertoires found in thyroid tissue were compared with those found in blood. To explore V-J signatures that separate ophthalmopathy from hyperthyroidism, a discovery set of 95 to 100 patients was enrolled, consisting of about 43 with ophthalmopathy and under 65 with stable hyperthyroidism. Following sampling, methimazole starting at 30 mg daily was administered to hyperthyroidism patients, and high-dose intravenous methylprednisolone was administered to ophthalmopathy patients. In total, 120 to 150 blood samples were TCR-sequenced: 43 ophthalmopathy, over 70 hyperthyroidism and some 17 hyperthyroidism-to-ophthalmopathy patients.

The ophthalmopathy patients had moderately to severely active disease, with a Clinical Activity Score of 3 or higher, a NOSPECS grade of 4 or higher, and a disease duration of less than 3 months. Patients were excluded if they had other autoimmune diseases, uncontrolled infections, pregnancy or lactation. Clinical symptoms, serum thyroxine, TRAb, thyroid ultrasound and orbital computed tomography were used for diagnosis. PBMCs were isolated from 8 to 10 ml of fresh peripheral blood by Ficoll-Paque density gradient centrifugation. Trizol reagent was used to extract the total RNA, and its quality was then checked on an Agilent 2100 Bioanalyzer. For repertoire sequencing, TCR beta CDR3 regions were amplified from RNA transcripts. The first round of RT-PCR was done with HTBI primers and the Qiagen OneStep RT-PCR kit, and was followed by a second round of multiplex PCR, then size selection and purification. Libraries were sequenced paired-end with 100 bp reads on an Illumina HiSeq2000. The source study handled its data this way. SOAPnuke was used to process the reads, removing any read that contained adapters or uncalled bases, had a mean Phred below 15, or lacked an exact match to the constant primer or identifier. COPE v1.2.5 was used to merge high-quality paired reads. Unique nucleotide sequences were defined as clonotypes and aligned to IMGT TRB V, D and J references using MiTCR v1.1. Only V-J combinations with frequency above 0.0001 were analysed, covering approximately 99% of repertoires. For each V-J combination, a TCR clonal expansion and chaos score was defined as F50 clonal expansion divided by the chaos observed in the TCRdist matrix. Welch's t-statistics and random forest were used to reduce the features to about 12 V-J combinations, which were then used as input to a naive Bayes classifier. The Morisita-Horn index was used to measure how similar the thyroid and blood repertoires were. TCRdb trimmed public reads at Q25 via fastp, called clones via MiXCR and kept in-frame beta chains. Under each unique CDR3 protein, matching rows form one entry showing the most common genes and DNA. TCRdb, not the original authors, processed these V and J calls. A total of 650,000 to 900,000 distinct CDR3 sequences appear in this sample, roughly 40% of them only once. The ten largest clonotypes hold 44% of the sample.

Here is what the overall study found, with its caveats: No statistical method was used to set the sample size in advance, and the investigators knew which group each participant was assigned to. Most expanded thyroid clonotypes with a frequency above 0.001 also appeared in blood, which suggests that blood repertoires may reflect the immune response in the thyroid. In validation, the model predicted ophthalmopathy progression with about 71% sensitivity and about 77% specificity; roughly eleven predicted patients were CT-confirmed with GO in a median of about 6.1 months. In cross-validation, the 13-signature model distinguished ophthalmopathy from stable hyperthyroidism with almost 90% sensitivity and around 82% specificity, and in the test set the corresponding values were about 80% and 75%.

The sequence joins TRBV7-9 to TRBJ1-1; TRBD1 could be the D gene, as 5 bases match. This clonotype originated in an adult man with Graves' ophthalmopathy. The sequenced sample consisted of peripheral blood. CDR3 reads: CASDPNGALAFF. The nucleotide sequence is TGTGCCAGCGACCCGAACGGGGCGTTAGCTTTCTTT.